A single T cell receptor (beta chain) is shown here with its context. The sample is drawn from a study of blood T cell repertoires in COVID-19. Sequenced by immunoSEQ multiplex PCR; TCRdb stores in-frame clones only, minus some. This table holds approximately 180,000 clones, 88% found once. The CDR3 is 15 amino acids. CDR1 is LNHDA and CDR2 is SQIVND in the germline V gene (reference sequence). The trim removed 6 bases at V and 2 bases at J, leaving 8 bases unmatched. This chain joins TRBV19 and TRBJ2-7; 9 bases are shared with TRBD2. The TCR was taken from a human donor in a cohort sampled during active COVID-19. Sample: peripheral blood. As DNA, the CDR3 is TGTGCCAGTAGGTTAAGCGGGAGGTCCACCTACGAGCAGTACTTC. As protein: CASRLSGRSTYEQYF.